This T cell receptor (beta chain) came from a study of T cells after yellow fever vaccination. The CDR3 length is 11 residues. The ends were cut back, 0 bases at V and 4 bases at J, with 1 base in the middle. CDR1 LGHDT and CDR2 YNNKEL come from the germline V gene (reference sequence). They built TCR cDNA with 5'RACE template switching, a step that put in a universal primer site and UMIs. TCRdb itself ran the 5' RACE reads through MiXCR, one entry per CDR3 protein. The sample lists 85,000 to 100,000 distinct CDR3 sequences; 4.5% to 6% were seen once. Overall study findings and caveats: Boosting was followed by the reappearance of most primary-vaccination clones (about 97% CD4, 70% to 90% CD8). High-abundance clonotypes from the bulk population could contaminate FACS-sorted repertoires.

As to this clonotype: Its antigen is still unknown.

This rearrangement joins TRBV3-1 to TRBJ2-7; D gene unclear. The clonotype comes from a man aged 18 to 29 who received the YFV17D yellow fever vaccine. This sample comprised CD8+ T cells sorted from PBMCs, obtained 10 days after the yellow fever booster vaccination. The CDR3 DNA reads TGTGCCAGCAGCCAAGATTACGAGCAGTACTTC. This translates into CASSQDYEQYF.